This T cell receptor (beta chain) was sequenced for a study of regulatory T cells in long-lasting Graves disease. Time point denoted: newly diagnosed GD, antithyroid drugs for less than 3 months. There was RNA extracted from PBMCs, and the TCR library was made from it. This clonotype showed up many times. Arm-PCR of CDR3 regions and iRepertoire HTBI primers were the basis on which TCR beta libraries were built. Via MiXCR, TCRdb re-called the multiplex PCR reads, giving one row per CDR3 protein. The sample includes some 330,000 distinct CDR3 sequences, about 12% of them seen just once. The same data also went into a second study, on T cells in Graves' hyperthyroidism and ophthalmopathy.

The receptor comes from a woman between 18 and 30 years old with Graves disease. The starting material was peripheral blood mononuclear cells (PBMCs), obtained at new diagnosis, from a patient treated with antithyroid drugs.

The chain's CDR3 is CASRRSGTVSGGYTF. DNA of the CDR3: TGTGCCAGCAGGCGATCCGGGACAGTCTCCGGTGGCTACACCTTC. The V gene is TRBV27, the J gene TRBJ1-2, with 7 bases aligning to TRBD1. The CDR3 extends over 15 amino acids. V lost 6 bases, J lost 7 bases, and 14 bases stayed unmatched. Germline CDR1 reads MNHEY; CDR2 reads SMNVEV (reference sequence).